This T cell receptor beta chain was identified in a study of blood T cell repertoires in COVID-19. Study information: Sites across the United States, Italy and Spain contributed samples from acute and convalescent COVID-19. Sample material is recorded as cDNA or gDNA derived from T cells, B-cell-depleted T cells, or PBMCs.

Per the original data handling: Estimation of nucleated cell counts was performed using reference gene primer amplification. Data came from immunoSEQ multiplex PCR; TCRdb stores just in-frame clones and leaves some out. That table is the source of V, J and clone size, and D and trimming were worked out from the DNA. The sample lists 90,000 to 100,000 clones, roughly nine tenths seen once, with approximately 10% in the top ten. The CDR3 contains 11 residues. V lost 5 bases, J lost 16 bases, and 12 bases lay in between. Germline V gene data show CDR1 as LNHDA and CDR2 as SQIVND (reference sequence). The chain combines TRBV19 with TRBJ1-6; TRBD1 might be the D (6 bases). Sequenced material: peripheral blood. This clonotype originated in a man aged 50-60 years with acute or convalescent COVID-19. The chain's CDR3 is CASSVGTRLHF. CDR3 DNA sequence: TGTGCCAGTAGTGTCGGGACAAGACTCCACTTT.